Below, 13 T cell receptor beta chains from the same sample are listed, as sequenced in a study of T cell changes during pregnancy in multiple sclerosis. The assay was immunoSEQ multiplex PCR, and TCRdb's table has in-frame clones only and misses some. Counted here are about 65,000 clones, around 94% occurring once; the ten biggest clones make up roughly 3%. This sample comprised CD8+ T cells from peripheral blood mononuclear cells, obtained in the third trimester of pregnancy. Every receptor here comes from a female donor in good health, enrolled as a control in a pregnancy study.

The chain has TRBV5-1 and TRBJ2-2; 7 nucleotides line up with TRBD2. Per germline, CDR1 SGHRS and CDR2 YFSETQ. Germline trimming cut 0 bases from V and 0 bases from J; bases unmatched to any gene: 5. The CDR3 is 17 residues long. CDR3 DNA sequence: TGCGCCAGCAGCTTGGTTTGGGGGGGACCGAACACCGGGGAGCTGTTTTTT. Amino acid sequence: CASSLVWGGPNTGELFF.

The gene calls are TRBV4-1 and TRBJ1-6; no clear D gene. The germline V and J ends were trimmed by 1 base and 6 bases, with 16 bases remaining between them. The CDR3 is 17 residues long. CDR1 MGHRA and CDR2 YSYEKL come from the germline V gene. The CDR3 DNA reads as TGCGCCAGCAGCCAAGCCATGGAGGTGTCGGGTAATTCACCCCTCCACTTT. As protein: CASSQAMEVSGNSPLHF.

The rearrangement uses TRBV29-1 and TRBJ2-3; TRBD2 matches at 11 bases. Germline CDR1 is SQVTM and CDR2 is ANQGSEA. CDR3 length equals 18 residues. V was pared by 3 bases and J by 3 bases, with 14 bases of the junction left unmatched. CDR3 in amino acids: CSVEGRTSGWEWTDTQYF. CDR3 DNA sequence: TGCAGCGTTGAGGGGCGGACTAGCGGGTGGGAATGGACAGATACGCAGTATTTT.

This clone has just one count. The V and J genes are TRBV4-3 and TRBJ1-2; 10 bases fit TRBD1. Per germline, CDR1 LGHNA and CDR2 YSLEER. The CDR3 spans 16 residues. The V gene end was trimmed by 1 base and the J gene end by 8 bases; junction bases not matched to a gene: 10. CDR3 DNA sequence: TGCGCCAGCAGCCAAGGGGTCGCGACAGGGGGCCGGGGCTACACCTTC. Protein product: CASSQGVATGGRGYTF.

The table lists this clone with a count of one. This rearrangement joins TRBV5-4 to TRBJ2-5; 9 bases agree with TRBD2. The CDR3 loop spans 20 amino acids. Germline V gives CDR1 SGHNT, CDR2 YYREEE (reference sequence). Trimming at V came to 5 bases and at J to 2 bases, leaving 22 bases not matched to a gene. The CDR3 sequence: CASRPRTPAGGRRIQETQYF. The DNA of the CDR3 is TGTGCCAGCAGACCTAGGACCCCAGCGGGGGGCCGTCGTATTCAAGAGACCCAGTACTTC.

The chain employs TRBV25-1 and TRBJ1-1, with D unclear. The CDR3 runs to 12 residues. V was trimmed by 5 bases and J by 5 bases, leaving 9 bases between them. CDR1 is MGHDK and CDR2 is SYGVNS in the germline V gene. The CDR3 DNA sequence: TGTGCCAGCAGTTTGGGGAGGACTGAAGCTTTCTTT. Translation: CASSLGRTEAFF.

The CDR3: CASSYRGRLGGTDTQYF. DNA of the CDR3: TGTGCCAGCAGCTACAGGGGGCGCCTAGGAGGCACAGATACGCAGTATTTT. The chain has TRBV11-1 and TRBJ2-3; 9 bases are shared with TRBD1. There are 17 residues in the CDR3. J gave up 1 base and V 4 bases, and 9 bases lay outside the gene matches. Germline V gene data show CDR1 as SGHAT and CDR2 as FQDESV (reference sequence).

The chain joins TRBV27 to TRBJ1-4; 7 nucleotides match TRBD1. This CDR3 is 11 amino acids long. V dropped 7 bases and J dropped 8; count of bases not matched to a gene: 1. Germline CDR1 reads MNHEY; CDR2 reads SMNVEV (reference sequence). This CDR3 is CASTGGEKLFF. In DNA form, the CDR3 reads TGTGCCAGCACAGGGGGGGAAAAACTGTTTTTT.

The chain carries TRBV11-3 and TRBJ1-1; D is undetermined. The CDR3 is made up of 13 amino acids. The V end lost 7 bases, the J end lost 3 bases, and 12 bases lay between the germline ends. The germline gives CDR1 SGHNT, CDR2 YENEEA. CDR3 residues: CASIAPGDTEAFF. The CDR3 DNA reads TGTGCCAGCATCGCCCCCGGGGACACTGAAGCTTTCTTT.

This chain uses TRBV19 with TRBJ2-1; tentative D call: TRBD2 (6 bases). This CDR3 comprises 17 residues. The ends were cut back, 1 base at V and 0 bases at J, with 13 bases in the middle. In germline, CDR1 is LNHDA, CDR2 SQIVND (reference sequence). The CDR3 bases are TGTGCCAGTAGTATAGCCCCCGGGACTCACTCCTACAATGAGCAGTTCTTC. It yields the protein CASSIAPGTHSYNEQFF.

J is TRBJ2-4 and V is TRBV10-1, with 7 bases lining up with TRBD2. The length of the CDR3 is 14 residues. From germline, CDR1 is WNHNN and CDR2 SYGVQD (reference sequence). V lost 4 bases and J lost 4; bases outside the gene matches: 4. The CDR3 loop is CASSAGDYKNIQYF. The CDR3 nucleotides are TGCGCCAGCAGTGCCGGGGACTATAAAAACATTCAGTACTTC.

The chain uses TRBV7-9 and TRBJ2-6, with 7 bases aligning to TRBD1. Germline V gene data show CDR1 as SEHNR and CDR2 as FQNEAQ (reference sequence). The junction had 17 bases not matched to a gene; V was cut back by 2 bases and J by 10 bases. The CDR3 is 18 amino acids. CDR3 in DNA: TGTGCCAGCAGCTTACCCCCTTGGATCCGGGACAGTAAAAACGTCCTGACTTTC. It is translated as CASSLPPWIRDSKNVLTF. The whole variable domain, filled in from reference TRBV7-9 and TRBJ2-6, reads DTGVSQNPRHKITKRGQNVTFRCDPISEHNRLYWYRQTLGQGPEFLTYFQNEAQLEKSRLLSDRFSAERPKGSFSTLEIQRTEQGDSAMYLCASSLPPWIRDSKNVLTFGAGSRLTVL.

The rearrangement uses TRBV5-6 and TRBJ2-7; 8 bases map to TRBD2. The CDR3 runs 15 residues. Looked up from germline, CDR1 is SGHDT and CDR2 is YYEEEE. V was pared by 4 bases and J by 5 bases, with 11 bases of the junction left unmatched. The CDR3, as DNA: TGTGCCAGCAGCCCAGCCGGTTTAGCGGGGAACGAGCAGTACTTC. Protein: CASSPAGLAGNEQYF.